This TCR beta chain was sequenced during a study of blood T cell repertoires in COVID-19. The data were produced by immunoSEQ multiplex PCR, yet TCRdb's version contains in-frame clones alone and is incomplete. This repertoire shows about 130,000 clones, roughly 84% found once; its top ten account for 12%. V lost 4 bases and J lost 3; bases outside the gene matches: 5. The CDR3 runs to 15 residues. CDR1 LGHDT and CDR2 YNNKEL come from the germline V gene (reference sequence). This clone was picked up a small number of times. This chain joins TRBV3-1 (or the pseudogene TRBV3-2) and TRBJ1-4, with TRBD1 identical over 7 bases. What was sequenced was peripheral blood. The receptor's source is a woman aged 25 to 45 who had recovered from COVID-19. DNA of the CDR3: TGTGCCAGCAGCCCCAGGGGGTCTGCTAATGAAAAACTGTTTTTT. Translating gives CASSPRGSANEKLFF.